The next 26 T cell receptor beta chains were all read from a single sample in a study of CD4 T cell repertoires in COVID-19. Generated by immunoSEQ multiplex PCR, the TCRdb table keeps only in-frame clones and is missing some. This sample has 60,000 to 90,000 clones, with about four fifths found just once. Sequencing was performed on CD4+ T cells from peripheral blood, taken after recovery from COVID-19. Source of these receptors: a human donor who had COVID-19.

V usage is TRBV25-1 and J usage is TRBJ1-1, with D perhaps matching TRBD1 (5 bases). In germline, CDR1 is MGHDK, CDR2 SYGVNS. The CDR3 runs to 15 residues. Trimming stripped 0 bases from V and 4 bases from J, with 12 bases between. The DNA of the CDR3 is TGTGCCAGCAGTGAATATGGGGGGAGAGGCACTGAAGCTTTCTTT. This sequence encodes CASSEYGGRGTEAFF. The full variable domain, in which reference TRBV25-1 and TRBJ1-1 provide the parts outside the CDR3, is EADIYQTPRYLVIGTGKKITLECSQTMGHDKMYWYQQDPGMELHLIHYSYGVNSTEKGDLSSESTVSRIRTEHFPLTLESARPSHTSQYLCASSEYGGRGTEAFFGQGTRLTVV.

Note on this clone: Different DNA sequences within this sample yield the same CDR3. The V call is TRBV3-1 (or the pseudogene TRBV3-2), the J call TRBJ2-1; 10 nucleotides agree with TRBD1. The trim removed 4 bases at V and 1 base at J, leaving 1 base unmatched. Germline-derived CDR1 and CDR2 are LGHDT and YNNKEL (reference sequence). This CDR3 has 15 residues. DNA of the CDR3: TGTGCCAGCAGCCCGGGACAGGGGTCCTACAATGAGCAGTTCTTC. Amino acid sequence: CASSPGQGSYNEQFF.

CDR3 bases: TGTGCCAGCAGCGCCGGGACAGGGAAAGAGACCCAGTACTTC. It encodes CASSAGTGKETQYF. The chain employs TRBV5-4 and TRBJ2-5, with TRBD1 matching over 9 bases. Trimming took 4 bases from V and 3 from J; bases not matched to a gene: 4. CDR1 is SGHNT, CDR2 YYREEE, per germline (reference sequence). The length of the CDR3 is 14 residues.

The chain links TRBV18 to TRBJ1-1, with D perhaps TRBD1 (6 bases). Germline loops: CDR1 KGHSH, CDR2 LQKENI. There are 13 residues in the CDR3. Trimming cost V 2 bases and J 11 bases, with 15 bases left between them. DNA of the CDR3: TGTGCCAGCTCACCAGGGCAGGGGATCTCGGCTTTCTTT. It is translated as CASSPGQGISAFF.

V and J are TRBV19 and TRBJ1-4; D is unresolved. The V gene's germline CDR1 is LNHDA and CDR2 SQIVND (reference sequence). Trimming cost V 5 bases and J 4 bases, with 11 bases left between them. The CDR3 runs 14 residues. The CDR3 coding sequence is TGTGCCAGTAGTGGGCGGCCCTTTAATGAAAAACTGTTTTTT. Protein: CASSGRPFNEKLFF.

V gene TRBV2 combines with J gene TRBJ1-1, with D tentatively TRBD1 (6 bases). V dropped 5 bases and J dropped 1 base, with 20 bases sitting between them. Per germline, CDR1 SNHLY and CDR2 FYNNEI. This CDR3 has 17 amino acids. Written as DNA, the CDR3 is TGTGCCAGCAGTTCCGAAGGGGCGAGACAGGCGAACACTGAAGCTTTCTTT. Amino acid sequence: CASSSEGARQANTEAFF. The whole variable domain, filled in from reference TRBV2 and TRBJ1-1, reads EPEVTQTPSHQVTQMGQEVILRCVPISNHLYFYWYRQILGQKVEFLVSFYNNEISEKSEIFDDQFSVERPDGSNFTLKIRSTKLEDSAMYFCASSSEGARQANTEAFFGQGTRLTVV.

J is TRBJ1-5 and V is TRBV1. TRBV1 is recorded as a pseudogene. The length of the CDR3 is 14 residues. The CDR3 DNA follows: TGCACCAGCAGCCAAGAAGAGGAGGATCAGCCCCAGCATTTT. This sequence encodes CTSSQEEEDQPQHF.

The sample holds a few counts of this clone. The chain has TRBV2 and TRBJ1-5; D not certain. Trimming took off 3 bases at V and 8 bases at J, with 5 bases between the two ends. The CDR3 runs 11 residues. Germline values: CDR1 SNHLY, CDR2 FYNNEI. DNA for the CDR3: TGTGCCAGCAGTGACGATGAGCCCCAGCATTTT. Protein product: CASSDDEPQHF.

The CDR3 DNA follows: TGTGCCAGCAGCTTAGGGACCGGGACAGGGGGCGCCGAGCAGTACTTC. Translating it yields CASSLGTGTGGAEQYF. This sequence joins TRBV7-9 and TRBJ2-7; 12 bases match TRBD1. V gave up 1 base and J gave up 6 bases; unmatched junction bases: 7. This CDR3 is 16 amino acids long. Germline V gene data show CDR1 as SEHNR and CDR2 as FQNEAQ (reference sequence).

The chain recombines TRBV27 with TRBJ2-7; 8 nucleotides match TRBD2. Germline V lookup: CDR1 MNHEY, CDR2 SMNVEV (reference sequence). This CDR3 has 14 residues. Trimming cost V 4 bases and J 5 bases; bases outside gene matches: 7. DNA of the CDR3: TGTGCCAGCAGTTCAGCAGCGGGAGTCAACGAGCAGTACTTC. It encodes CASSSAAGVNEQYF.

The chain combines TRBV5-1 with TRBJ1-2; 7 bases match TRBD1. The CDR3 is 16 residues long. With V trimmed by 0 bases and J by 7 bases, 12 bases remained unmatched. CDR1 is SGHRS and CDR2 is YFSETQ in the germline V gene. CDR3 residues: CASSLVPLDREAGYTF. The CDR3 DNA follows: TGCGCCAGCAGCTTGGTTCCCCTAGACAGGGAGGCTGGCTACACCTTC. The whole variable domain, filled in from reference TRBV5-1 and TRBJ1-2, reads KAGVTQTPRYLIKTRGQQVTLSCSPISGHRSVSWYQQTPGQGLQFLFEYFSETQRNKGNFPGRFSGRQFSNSRSEMNVSTLELGDSALYLCASSLVPLDREAGYTFGSGTRLTVV.

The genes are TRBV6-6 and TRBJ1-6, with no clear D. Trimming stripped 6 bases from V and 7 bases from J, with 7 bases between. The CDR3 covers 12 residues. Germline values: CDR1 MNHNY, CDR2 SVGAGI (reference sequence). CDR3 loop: CASRDGNSPLHF. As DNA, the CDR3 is TGTGCCAGCAGGGACGGAAATTCACCCCTCCACTTT.

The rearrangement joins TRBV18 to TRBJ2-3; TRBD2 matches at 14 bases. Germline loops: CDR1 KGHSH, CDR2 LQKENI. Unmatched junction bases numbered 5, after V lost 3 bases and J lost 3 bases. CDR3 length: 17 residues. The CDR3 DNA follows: TGTGCCAGCTCACCGGGACTAGCGGGGGCTGGGACAGATACGCAGTATTTT. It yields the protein CASSPGLAGAGTDTQYF. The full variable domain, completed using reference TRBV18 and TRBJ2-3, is NAGVMQNPRHLVRRRGQEARLRCSPMKGHSHVYWYRQLPEEGLKFMVYLQKENIIDESGMPKERFSAEFPKEGPSILRIQQVVRGDSAAYFCASSPGLAGAGTDTQYFGPGTRLTVL.

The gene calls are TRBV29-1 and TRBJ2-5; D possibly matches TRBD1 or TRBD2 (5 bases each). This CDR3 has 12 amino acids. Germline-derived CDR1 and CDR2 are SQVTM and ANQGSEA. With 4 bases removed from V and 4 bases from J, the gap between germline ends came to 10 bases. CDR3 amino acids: CSVGGAGETQYF. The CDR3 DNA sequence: TGCAGCGTTGGAGGGGCCGGAGAGACCCAGTACTTC.

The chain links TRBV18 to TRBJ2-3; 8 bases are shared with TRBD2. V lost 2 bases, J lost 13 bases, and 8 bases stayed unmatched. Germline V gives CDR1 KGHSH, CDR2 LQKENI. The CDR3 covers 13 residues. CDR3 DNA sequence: TGTGCCAGCTCACCAGGGGGGACTAGTGAGGAGTATTTT. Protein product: CASSPGGTSEEYF.

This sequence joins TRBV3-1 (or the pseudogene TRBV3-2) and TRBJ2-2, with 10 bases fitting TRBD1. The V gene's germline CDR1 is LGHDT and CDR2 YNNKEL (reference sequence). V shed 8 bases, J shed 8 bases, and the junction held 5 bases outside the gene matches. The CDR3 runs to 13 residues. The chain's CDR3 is CASADRGQGELFF. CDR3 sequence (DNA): TGTGCCAGCGCTGACAGGGGGCAGGGGGAGCTGTTTTTT.

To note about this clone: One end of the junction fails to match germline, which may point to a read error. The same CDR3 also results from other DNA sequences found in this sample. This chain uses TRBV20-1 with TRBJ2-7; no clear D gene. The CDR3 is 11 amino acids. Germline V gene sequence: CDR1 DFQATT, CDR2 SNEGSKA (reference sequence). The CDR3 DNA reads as TGTAGTGCGTGGGACTCCTACGAGCAGTACTTC. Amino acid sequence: CSAWDSYEQYF.

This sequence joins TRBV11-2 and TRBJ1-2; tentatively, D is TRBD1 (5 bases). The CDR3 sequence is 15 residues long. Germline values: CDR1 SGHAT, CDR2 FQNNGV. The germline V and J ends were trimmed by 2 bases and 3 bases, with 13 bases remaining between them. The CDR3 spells CASSLTGELDYGYTF. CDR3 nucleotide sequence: TGTGCCAGCAGCTTAACGGGGGAATTGGACTATGGCTACACCTTC.

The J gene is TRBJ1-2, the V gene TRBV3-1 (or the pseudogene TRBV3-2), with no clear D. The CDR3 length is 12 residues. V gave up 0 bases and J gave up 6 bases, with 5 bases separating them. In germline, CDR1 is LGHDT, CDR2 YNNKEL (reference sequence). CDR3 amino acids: CASSQDLNGYTF. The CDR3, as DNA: TGTGCCAGCAGCCAAGATTTGAATGGCTACACCTTC.

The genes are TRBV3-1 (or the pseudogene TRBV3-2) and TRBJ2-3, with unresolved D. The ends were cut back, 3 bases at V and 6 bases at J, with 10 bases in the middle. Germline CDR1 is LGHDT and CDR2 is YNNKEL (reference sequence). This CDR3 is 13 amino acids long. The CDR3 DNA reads TGTGCCAGCAGCCAGGGAATGCGGGATACGCAGTATTTT. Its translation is CASSQGMRDTQYF.

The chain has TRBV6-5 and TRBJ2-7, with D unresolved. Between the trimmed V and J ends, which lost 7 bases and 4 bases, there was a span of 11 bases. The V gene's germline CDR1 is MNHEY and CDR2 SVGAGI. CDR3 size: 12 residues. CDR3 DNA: TGTGCCAGCAACCGGGCGACGTACGAGCAGTACTTC. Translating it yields CASNRATYEQYF.

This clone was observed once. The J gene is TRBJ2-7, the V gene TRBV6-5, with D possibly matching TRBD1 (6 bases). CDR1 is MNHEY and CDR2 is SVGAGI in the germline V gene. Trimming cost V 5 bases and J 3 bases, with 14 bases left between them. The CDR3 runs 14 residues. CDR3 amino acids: CASSPRTVRYEQYF. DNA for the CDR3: TGTGCCAGCAGTCCTAGGACAGTCCGCTACGAGCAGTACTTC.

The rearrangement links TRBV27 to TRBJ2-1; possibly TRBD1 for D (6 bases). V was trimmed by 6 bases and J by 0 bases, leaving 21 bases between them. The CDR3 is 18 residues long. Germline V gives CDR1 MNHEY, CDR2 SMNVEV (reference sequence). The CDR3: CASSRRFAGTSSYNEQFF. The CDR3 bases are TGTGCCAGCAGCCGTCGTTTCGCCGGGACAAGCTCCTACAATGAGCAGTTCTTC.

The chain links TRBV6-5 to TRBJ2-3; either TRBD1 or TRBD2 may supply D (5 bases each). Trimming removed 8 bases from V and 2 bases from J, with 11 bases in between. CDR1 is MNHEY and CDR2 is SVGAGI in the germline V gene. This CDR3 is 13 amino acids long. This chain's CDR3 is CASEGQHTDTQYF. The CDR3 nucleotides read TGTGCCAGCGAGGGGCAACACACAGATACGCAGTATTTT.

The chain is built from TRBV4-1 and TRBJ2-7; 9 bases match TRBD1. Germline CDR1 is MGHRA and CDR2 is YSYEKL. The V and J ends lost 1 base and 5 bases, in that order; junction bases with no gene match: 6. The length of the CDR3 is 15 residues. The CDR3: CASSQVRTGDHEQYF. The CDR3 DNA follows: TGCGCCAGCAGCCAAGTCCGGACAGGGGACCACGAGCAGTACTTC.

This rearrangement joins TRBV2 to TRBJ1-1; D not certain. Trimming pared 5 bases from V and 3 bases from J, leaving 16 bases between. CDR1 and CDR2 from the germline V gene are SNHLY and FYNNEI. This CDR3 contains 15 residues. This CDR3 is CASSNSNADYTEAFF. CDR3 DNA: TGTGCCAGCAGTAATTCCAACGCGGACTACACTGAAGCTTTCTTT.